This TCR beta chain was observed in a study of CD8+CD57+ T cells in acquired aplastic anemia. Study summary: Sorted CD4+ and CD8+ cells yielded roughly 3.2 ug of DNA on average. Where healthy donors were concerned, CD4+ cells averaged approximately 11 million reads.

Trimming stripped 3 bases from V and 0 bases from J, with 9 bases between. This CDR3 comprises 14 residues. Per germline, CDR1 SQVTM and CDR2 ANQGSEA. Genomic DNA templated the TCR beta VDJ and CDR3 profiling. TCRdb reprocessed the reads with MiXCR, giving one entry per CDR3 protein. The data hold about 190,000 distinct CDR3 sequences, with approximately 49% observed a single time. This clonotype was recorded at least ten times. This chain connects TRBV29-1 to TRBJ1-3; D gene ambiguous. The sequencing sample was made of sorted CD4+, CD8+, or CD8+CD57+ T cells (not recorded which) from PBMCs. This clonotype originated in a human donor in good health, serving as a control. This CDR3 reads CSVEASRSGNTIYF. The CDR3 bases are TGCAGCGTTGAGGCCAGCCGCTCTGGAAACACCATATATTTT.